The rows below give T cell receptor beta chains drawn from one sample of a study of blood T cell repertoires in COVID-19. Repertoires were generated with immunoSEQ multiplex PCR, while TCRdb's copy carries only in-frame clones and drops some. The repertoire holds tens of thousands of clones, with 86% as singletons. What was sequenced was peripheral blood. The receptors stem from a man aged 45 to 65 with active or convalescent COVID-19. Each CDR3 is given with its conserved first and last residue. The order of the fields is V gene, clone size, J gene, D gene, CDR3 DNA, CDR3 protein. The D gene is left open where the match is weak. Not all rows give a size; the values are once, few, many and, for expanded clones, a class.

>TRBV6-2/TRBV6-3|-|TRBJ2-3|TRBD2
TGTGCCAGCAGTTACAGCGATGGCGGGGGGAGCCCAGATACGCAGTATTTT
CASSYSDGGGSPDTQYF
>TRBV3-1/TRBV3-2|once|TRBJ2-7|TRBD2
TGTGCCAGCAGCTCCTCTAGCGGCGACTACGAGCAGTACTTC
CASSSSSGDYEQYF
>TRBV10-3|-|TRBJ1-4|TRBD1
TGTGCCATCAGTACCCCCAGGGGGCGGAATGAAAAACTGTTTTTT
CAISTPRGRNEKLFF
>TRBV18|few|TRBJ1-1|TRBD1
TGTGCCAGCTCACCCCCGGGACAGGGGGTACTATTACACACTGAAGCTTTCTTT
CASSPPGQGVLLHTEAFF
>TRBV29-1|-|TRBJ1-2|TRBD1
TGCAGCGTTGAAGAGACAGGGACATTCACCTTC
CSVEETGTFTF
>TRBV7-2|-|TRBJ2-6|TRBD1
TGTGCCAGCAGCTTGACAGGGGGCGCCCCTGGGGCCAACGTCCTGACTTTC
CASSLTGGAPGANVLTF
>TRBV19|-|TRBJ2-3|TRBD2
TGTGCCAGTAACCATCCGGGACTAGCATCAGATACGCAGTATTTT
CASNHPGLASDTQYF
>TRBV3-1/TRBV3-2|-|TRBJ2-1|TRBD2
TGTGCCAGCAGCATTCCCGGGACTAGCGGGAACAATGAGCAGTTCTTC
CASSIPGTSGNNEQFF
>TRBV5-5|once|TRBJ2-7|TRBD1
TGTGCCAGCAGCCCGGGACAGGGTGGCTACGAGCAGTACTTC
CASSPGQGGYEQYF
>TRBV3-1/TRBV3-2|-|TRBJ2-5|-
TGTGCCAGCAGCCAAGGAATCCAGGGGTCGACCCAGTACTTC
CASSQGIQGSTQYF
>TRBV19|-|TRBJ2-5|-
TGTGCCAGTAGTATAAGAGCGGACTCACAAGAGACCCAGTACTTC
CASSIRADSQETQYF
>TRBV5-4|-|TRBJ2-2|-
TGTGCCAGCAGCTTGGCCGGGAGAAACACCGGGGAGCTGTTTTTT
CASSLAGRNTGELFF